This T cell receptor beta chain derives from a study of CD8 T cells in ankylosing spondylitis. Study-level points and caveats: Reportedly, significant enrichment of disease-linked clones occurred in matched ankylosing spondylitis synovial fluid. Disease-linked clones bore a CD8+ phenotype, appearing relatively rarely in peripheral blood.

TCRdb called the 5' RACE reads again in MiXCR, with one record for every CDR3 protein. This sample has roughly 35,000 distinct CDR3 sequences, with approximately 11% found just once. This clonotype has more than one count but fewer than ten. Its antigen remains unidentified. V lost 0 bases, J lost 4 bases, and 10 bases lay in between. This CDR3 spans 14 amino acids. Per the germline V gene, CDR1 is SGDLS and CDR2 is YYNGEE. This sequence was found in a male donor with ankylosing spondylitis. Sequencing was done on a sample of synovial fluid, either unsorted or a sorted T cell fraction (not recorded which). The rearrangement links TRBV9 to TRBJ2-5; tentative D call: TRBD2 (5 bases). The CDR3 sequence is CASSVAVGGETQYF. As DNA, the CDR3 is TGTGCCAGCAGCGTAGCCGTAGGAGGAGAGACCCAGTACTTC. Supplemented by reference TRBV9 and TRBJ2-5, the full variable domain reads DSGVTQTPKHLITATGQRVTLRCSPRSGDLSVYWYQQSLDQGLQFLIQYYNGEERAKGNILERFSAQQFPDLHSELNLSSLELGDSALYFCASSVAVGGETQYFGPGTRLLVL.